This entry lists 9 T cell receptor beta chains sequenced from one sample in a study of T cells in Graves' hyperthyroidism and ophthalmopathy. TCR beta CDR3 sequences were amplified from RNA transcripts. With the HTBI primer set, the TCR CDR3 went through a first round of RT-PCR. TCRdb re-analysed the multiplex PCR reads in MiXCR, keeping a single row per CDR3 protein. Among about 640,000 distinct CDR3 sequences listed, 20% to 25% were seen once. The sequencing input was blood. All receptors derive from a man aged 30 to 45 with Graves' ophthalmopathy.

This clonotype came up once. The J gene is TRBJ2-3, the V gene TRBV4-1; no clear D. Looked up from germline, CDR1 is MGHRA and CDR2 is YSYEKL. V lost 2 bases and J lost 10, with 16 bases in between. The CDR3 is 14 residues long. The CDR3 here is CASSQILLTPPQYF. In nucleotides, the CDR3 is TGCGCCAGCAGCCAAATTCTCCTGACTCCTCCGCAGTATTTT.

This clonotype was found a few times. This chain joins TRBV10-2 and TRBJ2-3; 13 bases are shared with TRBD2. After removal of 6 bases from V and 5 bases from J, the junction contained 8 bases not matched to a gene. Germline V gene sequence: CDR1 WSHSY, CDR2 SAAADI. This CDR3 is 16 amino acids long. Here the CDR3 reads CASRAWTSGSGDTQYF. The CDR3 bases are TGCGCCAGCAGGGCTTGGACTAGCGGGAGTGGAGATACGCAGTATTTT.

This clonotype has just a few counts. The V gene is TRBV5-1, the J gene TRBJ2-1, with 8 bases identical to TRBD2. Germline V gene data show CDR1 as SGHRS and CDR2 as YFSETQ. The length of the CDR3 is 17 residues. V lost 4 bases to trimming and J lost 6 bases; unmatched junction nucleotides: 15. CDR3 residues: CASSSLPPTGGLNEQFF. The CDR3 nucleotides are TGCGCCAGCAGCAGCCTCCCCCCTACGGGAGGGCTCAATGAGCAGTTCTTC.

This chain joins TRBV25-1 and TRBJ2-5; D is unresolved. This CDR3 has 14 amino acids. Between the trimmed V and J ends, which lost 2 bases and 4 bases, there was a span of 11 bases. The germline CDR1 and CDR2 sequences are MGHDK and SYGVNS. The CDR3 DNA is TGTGCCAGCAGTGAAGCTCGGGCCGGAGAGACCCAGTACTTC. Its protein product is CASSEARAGETQYF.

This chain connects TRBV15 to TRBJ1-1; 7 nucleotides match TRBD1. The J segment lost 4 bases and the V segment lost 4 bases, leaving 3 bases of the junction unmatched. This CDR3 is built from 13 residues. The germline V gene has CDR1 LNHNV and CDR2 YYDKDF (reference sequence). The CDR3 nucleotides are TGTGCCACCAGCATAGGGGGCGGCACTGAAGCTTTCTTT. As protein: CATSIGGGTEAFF. The variable domain in full, with the rest retrieved from reference TRBV15 and TRBJ1-1, is DAMVIQNPRYQVTQFGKPVTLSCSQTLNHNVMYWYQQKSSQAPKLLFHYYDKDFNNEADTPDNFQSRRPNTSFCFLDIRSPGLGDTAMYLCATSIGGGTEAFFGQGTRLTVV.

This clonotype was found a few times. This chain joins TRBV7-2 and TRBJ2-1; 8 bases fit TRBD2. The germline V gene encodes CDR1 SGHTA and CDR2 FQGNSA. The ends lost 0 bases at V and 0 bases at J; junction bases unmatched: 1. There are 16 residues in the CDR3. CDR3 region: CASSLAGTSSYNEQFF. For the CDR3, the DNA is TGTGCCAGCAGCTTAGCCGGGACTAGCTCCTACAATGAGCAGTTCTTC. Complete variable domain (other parts from reference TRBV7-2 and TRBJ2-1): GAGVSQSPSNKVTEKGKDVELRCDPISGHTALYWYRQSLGQGLEFLIYFQGNSAPDKSGLPSDRFSAERTGGSVSTLTIQRTQQEDSAVYLCASSLAGTSSYNEQFFGPGTRLTVL.

This clonotype has a handful of counts. The rearrangement uses TRBV4-1 and TRBJ2-1; 9 bases fit TRBD2. V was clipped by 1 base and J by 2 bases; unmatched bases: 3. Germline loops: CDR1 MGHRA, CDR2 YSYEKL. The CDR3 is made up of 16 amino acids. The CDR3 loop reads CASSQGAGGPYNEQFF. The CDR3 DNA follows: TGCGCCAGCAGCCAAGGAGCGGGAGGACCCTACAATGAGCAGTTCTTC.

This clonotype was seen more than once but under ten times. V usage is TRBV9 and J usage is TRBJ2-3; maybe TRBD1 (5 bases). The germline gives CDR1 SGDLS, CDR2 YYNGEE. The CDR3 length is 14 residues. Trimming cost V 4 bases and J 2 bases, with 11 bases left between them. The CDR3 coding sequence is TGTGCCAGCAGCACCCAGGGATCCACAGATACGCAGTATTTT. It yields the protein CASSTQGSTDTQYF.

The chain recombines TRBV7-2 with TRBJ2-4, with TRBD1 identical over 8 bases. This CDR3 is 12 amino acids long. Germline V gene data show CDR1 as SGHTA and CDR2 as FQGNSA. V gave up 3 bases and J gave up 13 bases; unmatched junction bases: 5. The CDR3 sequence is CASSFTTGAQYF. The CDR3 DNA is TGTGCCAGCAGCTTTACGACAGGGGCACAGTACTTC.